These T cell receptor beta chains were read from a single sample in a study of cytomegalovirus exposure and HLA in healthy donors. Profiling relied on immunoSEQ multiplex PCR, and the TCRdb table lists in-frame clones only, not all of them. This table lists approximately 140,000 clones. What was sequenced was PBMCs. The receptors were sampled from a woman aged 50 to 65 in good health and CMV-seronegative. Each CDR3 is given with its conserved first and last residue. A D gene is named only where the DNA matches it firmly.

v_call: TRBV9
d_call: .
j_call: TRBJ2-7
cdr3_nt: TGTGCCAGCAGCGTTTCAAGCGGATTCTCCTACGAGCAGTACTTC
cdr3_aa: CASSVSSGFSYEQYF

v_call: TRBV5-1
d_call: .
j_call: TRBJ1-2
cdr3_nt: TGCGCCAGCAGCACCCAGGACAGCCTTAGTGGCTACACCTTC
cdr3_aa: CASSTQDSLSGYTF

v_call: TRBV25-1
d_call: TRBD1
j_call: TRBJ2-1
cdr3_nt: TGTGCCAGCAGTAAAGGGACAGGGGGCAAGGGTGAGCAGTTCTTC
cdr3_aa: CASSKGTGGKGEQFF

v_call: TRBV7-9
d_call: TRBD2
j_call: TRBJ2-7
cdr3_nt: TGTGCCAGCAGCTTATTGGGGACTAGCGGGAGGTTATACGAGCAGTACTTC
cdr3_aa: CASSLLGTSGRLYEQYF

v_call: TRBV30
d_call: TRBD1
j_call: TRBJ1-4
cdr3_nt: TGTGCCTGGAGTGTACGCCTACCCAGGGGGAGGAAGGAAAAACTGTTTTTT
cdr3_aa: CAWSVRLPRGRKEKLFF

v_call: TRBV28
d_call: TRBD2
j_call: TRBJ2-1
cdr3_nt: TGTGCCAGCAGTTTGGGCGGGGGGGAGTACAATGAGCAGTTCTTC
cdr3_aa: CASSLGGGEYNEQFF

v_call: TRBV30
d_call: TRBD1
j_call: TRBJ1-2
cdr3_nt: TGTGCCTGGAGCCCAGACAGGGGGAACTATGGCTACACCTTC
cdr3_aa: CAWSPDRGNYGYTF

v_call: TRBV11-1
d_call: .
j_call: TRBJ1-2
cdr3_nt: TGTGCCAGCAGCACTTTCTCTAACTATGGCTACACCTTC
cdr3_aa: CASSTFSNYGYTF

v_call: TRBV7-9
d_call: .
j_call: TRBJ2-7
cdr3_nt: TGTGCCAGCAGCTTCGTTAGTTACGAGCAGTACTTC
cdr3_aa: CASSFVSYEQYF

v_call: TRBV6-5
d_call: TRBD2
j_call: TRBJ2-7
cdr3_nt: TGTGCCAGCAGTCAAGCGGGGGGGATCAGCGAGCAGTACTTC
cdr3_aa: CASSQAGGISEQYF

v_call: TRBV5-1
d_call: TRBD1
j_call: TRBJ2-3
cdr3_nt: TGCGCCAGCAGCCGGGGGGCACTAGGACAGGGGTTTGGAGATACGCAGTATTTT
cdr3_aa: CASSRGALGQGFGDTQYF

v_call: TRBV5-1
d_call: .
j_call: TRBJ1-3
cdr3_nt: TGCGCCAGCAGCTTGGTGGGGCAGAGCTCTGGAAACACCATATATTTT
cdr3_aa: CASSLVGQSSGNTIYF

v_call: TRBV6-1
d_call: .
j_call: TRBJ1-2
cdr3_nt: TGTGCCAGCAGTCTAAACGTACAGTCGTATGGCTACACCTTC
cdr3_aa: CASSLNVQSYGYTF

v_call: TRBV9
d_call: .
j_call: TRBJ2-7
cdr3_nt: TGTGCCAGCAGCGTAGATCTGGGGGGAAGGGGTAACGAGCAGTACTTC
cdr3_aa: CASSVDLGGRGNEQYF

v_call: TRBV28
d_call: .
j_call: TRBJ2-3
cdr3_nt: TGTGCCAGCAGTACGAATCTAGCCCACGGGCAGTATTTT
cdr3_aa: CASSTNLAHGQYF

v_call: TRBV11-2
d_call: .
j_call: TRBJ2-1
cdr3_nt: TGTGCCAGCAGCTTAGACCTACTAGCAAGCAATGAGCAGTTCTTC
cdr3_aa: CASSLDLLASNEQFF

v_call: TRBV19
d_call: TRBD1
j_call: TRBJ1-1
cdr3_nt: TGTGCCAGTAGACCACGGACAGGGGGTAACACTGAAGCTTTCTTT
cdr3_aa: CASRPRTGGNTEAFF

v_call: TRBV10-3
d_call: .
j_call: TRBJ2-3
cdr3_nt: TGTGCCATCAGTGAGTCCAGGGGAATGAGTACAGATACGCAGTATTTT
cdr3_aa: CAISESRGMSTDTQYF

v_call: TRBV5-4
d_call: .
j_call: TRBJ2-5
cdr3_nt: TGTGCCAGCAGCTTAGACAGAGAGACCCAGTACTTC
cdr3_aa: CASSLDRETQYF

v_call: TRBV30
d_call: TRBD1
j_call: TRBJ2-7
cdr3_nt: TGTGCCAGCAGAGTGGACAGGTTAGAGCAGTACTTC
cdr3_aa: CASRVDRLEQYF